This T cell receptor beta chain was captured by sequencing in a study of T cell changes during pregnancy in multiple sclerosis (dated by TCRdb to between 2019 and 2020). About the study as a whole: The study examined how the T cell repertoire changed over the course of pregnancy in women with multiple sclerosis.

Remarks on this clone: The clone's antigen remains unknown. No per-base quality is available; no much larger clone lies one base away.

The library was produced with the immunoSEQ multiplex PCR assay. What TCRdb holds here is the immuneACCESS table cut down to in-frame rearrangements. Part of the clones is not present; checked against another copy, under half of the missing clones reflect an unresolved V gene, and the others are unexplained. A total of about 59,000 clones appear in this sample, roughly 94% of them only once. The ten biggest clones cover 2% to 3% of the sample. CDR1 and CDR2 are drawn from the germline V gene: SGDLS, YYNGEE. From the cysteine through the phenylalanine, the CDR3 covers 14 amino acids. The read is trimmed to its CDR3 DNA, 42 bases read in frame from base 1. Clipping removes 4 bases from V and 4 bases from J, with 8 as the unmatched junction base count.

The sample consisted of CD8+ T cells from peripheral blood mononuclear cells, taken after pregnancy. This TCR was sampled from a female donor with multiple sclerosis, enrolled in a pregnancy study. The V and J genes are TRBV9 and TRBJ2-7; 7 nucleotides in the junction match TRBD1. The CDR3 corresponds to CASSPRDSEYEQYF. The bases are TGTGCCAGCAGCCCCCGGGACAGTGAATACGAGCAGTACTTC.